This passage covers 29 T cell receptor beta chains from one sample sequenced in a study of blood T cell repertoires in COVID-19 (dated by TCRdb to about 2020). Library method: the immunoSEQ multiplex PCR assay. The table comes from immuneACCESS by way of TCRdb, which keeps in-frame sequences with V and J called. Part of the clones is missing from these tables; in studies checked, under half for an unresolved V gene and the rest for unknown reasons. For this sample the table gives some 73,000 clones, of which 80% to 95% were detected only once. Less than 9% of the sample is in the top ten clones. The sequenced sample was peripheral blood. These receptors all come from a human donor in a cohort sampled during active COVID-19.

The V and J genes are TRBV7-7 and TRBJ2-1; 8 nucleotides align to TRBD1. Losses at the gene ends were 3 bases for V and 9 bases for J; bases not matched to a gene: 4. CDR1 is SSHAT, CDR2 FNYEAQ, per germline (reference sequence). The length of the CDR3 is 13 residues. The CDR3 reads CASSLDRDGEQFF. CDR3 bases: TGTGCCAGCAGCTTGGACAGGGATGGTGAGCAGTTCTTC.

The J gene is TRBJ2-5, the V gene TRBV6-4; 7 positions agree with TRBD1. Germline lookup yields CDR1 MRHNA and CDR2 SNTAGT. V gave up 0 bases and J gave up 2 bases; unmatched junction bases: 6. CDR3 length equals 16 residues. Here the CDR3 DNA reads TGTGCCAGCAGTGACTCGAATCCGACAGGGCAAGAGACCCAGTACTTC. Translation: CASSDSNPTGQETQYF.

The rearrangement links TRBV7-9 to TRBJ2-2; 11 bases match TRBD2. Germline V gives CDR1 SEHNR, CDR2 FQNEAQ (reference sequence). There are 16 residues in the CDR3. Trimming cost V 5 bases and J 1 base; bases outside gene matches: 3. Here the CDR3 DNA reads TGTGCCAGCAGCAGCGGACTAGCGGGGAACACCGGGGAGCTGTTTTTT. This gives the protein CASSSGLAGNTGELFF.

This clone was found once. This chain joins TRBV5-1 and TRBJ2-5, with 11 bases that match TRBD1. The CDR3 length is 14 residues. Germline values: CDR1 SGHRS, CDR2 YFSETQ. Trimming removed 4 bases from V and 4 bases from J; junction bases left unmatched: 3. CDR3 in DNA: TGCGCCAGCAGCAACGGACAGGGGGCAGAGACCCAGTACTTC. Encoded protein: CASSNGQGAETQYF. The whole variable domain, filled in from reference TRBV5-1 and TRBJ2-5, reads KAGVTQTPRYLIKTRGQQVTLSCSPISGHRSVSWYQQTPGQGLQFLFEYFSETQRNKGNFPGRFSGRQFSNSRSEMNVSTLELGDSALYLCASSNGQGAETQYFGPGTRLLVL.

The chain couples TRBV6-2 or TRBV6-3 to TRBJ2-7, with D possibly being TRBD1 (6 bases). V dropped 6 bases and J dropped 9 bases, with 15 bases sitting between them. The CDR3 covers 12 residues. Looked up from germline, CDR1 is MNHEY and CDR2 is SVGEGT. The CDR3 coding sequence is TGTGCCAGCAGCGGAAACAGGGCGGGGCAGTACTTC. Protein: CASSGNRAGQYF.

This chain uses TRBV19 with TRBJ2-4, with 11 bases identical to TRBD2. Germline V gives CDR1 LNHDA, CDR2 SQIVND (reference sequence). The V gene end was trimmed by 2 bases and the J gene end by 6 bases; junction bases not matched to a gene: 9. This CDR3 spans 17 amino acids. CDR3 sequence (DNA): TGTGCCAGTAGTATAAGGCTAGCGGGGGGCTGGGGAAACATTCAGTACTTC. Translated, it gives CASSIRLAGGWGNIQYF.

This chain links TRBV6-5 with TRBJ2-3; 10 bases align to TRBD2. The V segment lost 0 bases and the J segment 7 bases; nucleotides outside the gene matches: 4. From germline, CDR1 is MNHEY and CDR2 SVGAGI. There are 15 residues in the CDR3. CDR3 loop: CASSYSTSGANTQYF. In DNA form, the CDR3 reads TGTGCCAGCAGTTACTCCACTAGCGGGGCGAATACGCAGTATTTT.

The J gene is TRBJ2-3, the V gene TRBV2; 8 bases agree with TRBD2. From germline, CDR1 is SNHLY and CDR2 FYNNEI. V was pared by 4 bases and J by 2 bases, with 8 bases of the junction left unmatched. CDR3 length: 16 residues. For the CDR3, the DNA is TGTGCCAGCAGTGGCGGTAGCGGGGCGATCACAGATACGCAGTATTTT. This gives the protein CASSGGSGAITDTQYF.

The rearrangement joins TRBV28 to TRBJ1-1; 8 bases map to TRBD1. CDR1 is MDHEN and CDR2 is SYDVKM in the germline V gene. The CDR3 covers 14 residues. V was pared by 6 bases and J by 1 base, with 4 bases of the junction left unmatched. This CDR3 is CASRTGGPNTEAFF. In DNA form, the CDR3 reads TGTGCCAGCAGAACAGGGGGACCGAACACTGAAGCTTTCTTT.

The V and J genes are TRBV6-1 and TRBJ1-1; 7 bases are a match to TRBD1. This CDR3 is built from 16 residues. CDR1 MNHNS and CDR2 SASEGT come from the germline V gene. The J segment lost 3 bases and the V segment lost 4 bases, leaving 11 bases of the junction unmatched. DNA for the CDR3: TGTGCCAGCAGTGTCCGACAGGGCCCTTTGGACACTGAAGCTTTCTTT. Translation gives CASSVRQGPLDTEAFF.

CDR3: CASSIVVGSGNTIYF. The DNA for the CDR3 is TGTGCCAGTAGTATCGTGGTCGGCTCTGGAAACACCATATATTTT. The chain couples TRBV19 to TRBJ1-3; D unresolved. The CDR3 consists of 15 residues. Germline-derived CDR1 and CDR2 are LNHDA and SQIVND (reference sequence). Trimming stripped 3 bases from V and 0 bases from J, with 9 bases between.

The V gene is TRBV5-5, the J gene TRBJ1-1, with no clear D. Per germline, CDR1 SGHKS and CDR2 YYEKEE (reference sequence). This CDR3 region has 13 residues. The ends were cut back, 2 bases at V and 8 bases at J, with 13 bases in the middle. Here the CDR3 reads CASSFSQATEAFF. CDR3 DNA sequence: TGTGCCAGCAGCTTCTCGCAGGCTACAGAAGCTTTCTTT.

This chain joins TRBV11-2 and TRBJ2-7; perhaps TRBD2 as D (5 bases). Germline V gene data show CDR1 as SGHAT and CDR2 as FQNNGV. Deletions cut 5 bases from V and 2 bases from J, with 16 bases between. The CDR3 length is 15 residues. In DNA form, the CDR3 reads TGTGCCAGCAGCCTCTCTGGACGGGGAGCCTACGAGCAGTACTTC. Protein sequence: CASSLSGRGAYEQYF.

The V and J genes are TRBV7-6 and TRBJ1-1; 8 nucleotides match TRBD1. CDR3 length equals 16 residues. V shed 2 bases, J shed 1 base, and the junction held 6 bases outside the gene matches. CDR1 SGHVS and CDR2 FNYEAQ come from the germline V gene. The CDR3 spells CASSLRTGLKNTEAFF. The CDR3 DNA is TGTGCCAGCAGCTTAAGGACAGGGTTGAAGAACACTGAAGCTTTCTTT.

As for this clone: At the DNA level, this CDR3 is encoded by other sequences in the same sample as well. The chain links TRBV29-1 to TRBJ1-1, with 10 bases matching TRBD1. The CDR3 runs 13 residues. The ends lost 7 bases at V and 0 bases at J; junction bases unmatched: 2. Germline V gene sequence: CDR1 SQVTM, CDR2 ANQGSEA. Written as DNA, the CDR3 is TGCAGCGCCGACAGGGGGCTGAACACTGAAGCTTTCTTT. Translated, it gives CSADRGLNTEAFF.

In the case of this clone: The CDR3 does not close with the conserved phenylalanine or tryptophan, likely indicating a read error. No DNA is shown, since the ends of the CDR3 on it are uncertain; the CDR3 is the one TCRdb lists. The CDR3 loop reads CASSYSTKQS. This chain connects TRBV6-9 to TRBJ2-7; the DNA was not used to check the table's D call, TRBD1. The germline CDR1 and CDR2 sequences are MNHGY and SVAAGI. The CDR3 numbers 10 amino acids, ends counted.

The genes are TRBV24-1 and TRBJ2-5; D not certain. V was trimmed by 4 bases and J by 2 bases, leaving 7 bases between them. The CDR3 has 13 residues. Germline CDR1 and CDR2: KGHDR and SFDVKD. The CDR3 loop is CATSEGIQETQYF. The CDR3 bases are TGTGCCACCAGTGAGGGCATACAAGAGACCCAGTACTTC.

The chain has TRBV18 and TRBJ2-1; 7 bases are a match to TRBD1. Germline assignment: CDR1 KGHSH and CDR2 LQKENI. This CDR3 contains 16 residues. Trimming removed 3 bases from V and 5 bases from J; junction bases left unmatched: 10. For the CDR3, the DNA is TGTGCCAGCTCACCGGCAAGGACAGGAGAAGACAATGAGCAGTTCTTC. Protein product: CASSPARTGEDNEQFF.

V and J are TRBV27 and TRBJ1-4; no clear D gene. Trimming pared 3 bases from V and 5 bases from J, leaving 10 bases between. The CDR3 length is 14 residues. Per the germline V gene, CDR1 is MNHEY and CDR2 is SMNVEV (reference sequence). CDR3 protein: CASSFRSGNEKLFF. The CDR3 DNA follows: TGTGCCAGCAGTTTTCGTTCAGGAAATGAAAAACTGTTTTTT. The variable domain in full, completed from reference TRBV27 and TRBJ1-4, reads EAQVTQNPRYLITVTGKKLTVTCSQNMNHEYMSWYRQDPGLGLRQIYYSMNVEVTDKGDVPEGYKVSRKEKRNFPLILESPSPNQTSLYFCASSFRSGNEKLFFGSGTQLSVL.

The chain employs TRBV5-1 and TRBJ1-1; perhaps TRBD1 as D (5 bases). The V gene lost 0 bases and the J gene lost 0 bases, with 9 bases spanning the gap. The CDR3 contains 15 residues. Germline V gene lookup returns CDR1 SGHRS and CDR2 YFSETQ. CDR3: CASSLVGRMNTEAFF. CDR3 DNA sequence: TGCGCCAGCAGCTTGGTGGGGCGGATGAACACTGAAGCTTTCTTT.

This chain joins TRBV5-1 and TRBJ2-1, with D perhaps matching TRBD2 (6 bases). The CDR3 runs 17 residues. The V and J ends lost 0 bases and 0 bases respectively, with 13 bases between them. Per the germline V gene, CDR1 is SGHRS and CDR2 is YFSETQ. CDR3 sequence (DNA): TGCGCCAGCAGCTTGGTTGGAGGGGCAGCCTCCTACAATGAGCAGTTCTTC. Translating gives CASSLVGGAASYNEQFF.

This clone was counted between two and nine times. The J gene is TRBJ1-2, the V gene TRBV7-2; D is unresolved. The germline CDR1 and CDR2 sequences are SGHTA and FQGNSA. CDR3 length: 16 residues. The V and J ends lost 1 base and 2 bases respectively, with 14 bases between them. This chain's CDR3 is CASSLVTTSKNYGYTF. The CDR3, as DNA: TGTGCCAGCAGCTTAGTAACAACATCAAAAAACTATGGCTACACCTTC.

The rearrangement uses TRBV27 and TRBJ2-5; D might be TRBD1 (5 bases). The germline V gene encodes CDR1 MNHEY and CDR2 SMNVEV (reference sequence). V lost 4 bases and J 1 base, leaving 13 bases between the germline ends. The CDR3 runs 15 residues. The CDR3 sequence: CASSSADRFQETQYF. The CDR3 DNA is TGTGCCAGCAGTTCGGCCGACAGATTCCAAGAGACCCAGTACTTC.

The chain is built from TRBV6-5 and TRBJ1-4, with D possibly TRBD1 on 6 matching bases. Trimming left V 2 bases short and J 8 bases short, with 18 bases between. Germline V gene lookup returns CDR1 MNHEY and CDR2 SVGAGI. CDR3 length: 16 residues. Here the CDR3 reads CASSYQPLQGKEKLFF. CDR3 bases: TGTGCCAGCAGTTACCAACCCTTACAGGGAAAAGAAAAACTGTTTTTT.

CDR3 nucleotide sequence: TGTGCCAGCAGTTTATTGGGACAGGGTCTAGGTGGGGCCAACGTCCTGACTTTC. Amino acid sequence: CASSLLGQGLGGANVLTF. V usage is TRBV28 and J usage is TRBJ2-6; TRBD1 matches 9 bases. Germline V lookup: CDR1 MDHEN, CDR2 SYDVKM. J lost 3 bases, V lost 1 base, and 7 bases had no gene match. The length of the CDR3 is 18 residues. The full variable domain, its missing parts supplied by reference TRBV28 and TRBJ2-6, is DVKVTQSSRYLVKRTGEKVFLECVQDMDHENMFWYRQDPGLGLRLIYFSYDVKMKEKGDIPEGYSVSREKKERFSLILESASTNQTSMYLCASSLLGQGLGGANVLTFGAGSRLTVL.

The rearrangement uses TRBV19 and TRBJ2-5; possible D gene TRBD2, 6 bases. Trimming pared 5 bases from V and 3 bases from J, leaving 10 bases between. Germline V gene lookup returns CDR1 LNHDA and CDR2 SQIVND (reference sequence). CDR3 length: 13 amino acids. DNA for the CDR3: TGTGCCAGTAGTCTCGGACTAAAAGAGACCCAGTACTTC. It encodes CASSLGLKETQYF. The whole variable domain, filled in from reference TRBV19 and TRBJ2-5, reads DGGITQSPKYLFRKEGQNVTLSCEQNLNHDAMYWYRQDPGQGLRLIYYSQIVNDFQKGDIAEGYSVSREKKESFPLTVTSAQKNPTAFYLCASSLGLKETQYFGPGTRLLVL.

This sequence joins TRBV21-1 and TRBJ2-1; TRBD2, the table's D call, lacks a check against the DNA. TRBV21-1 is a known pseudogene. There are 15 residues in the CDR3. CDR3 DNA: TGTGCCAGCAGCAAAGCCATGAGCTCCTACAATGAGCAGTTCTTC. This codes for CASSKAMSSYNEQFF.

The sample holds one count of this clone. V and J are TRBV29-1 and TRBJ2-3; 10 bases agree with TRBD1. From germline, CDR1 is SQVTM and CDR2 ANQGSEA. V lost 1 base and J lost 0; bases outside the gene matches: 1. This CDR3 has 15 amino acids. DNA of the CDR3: TGCAGCGTTGAAGCGGGACAGGGGAGCACAGATACGCAGTATTTT. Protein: CSVEAGQGSTDTQYF.

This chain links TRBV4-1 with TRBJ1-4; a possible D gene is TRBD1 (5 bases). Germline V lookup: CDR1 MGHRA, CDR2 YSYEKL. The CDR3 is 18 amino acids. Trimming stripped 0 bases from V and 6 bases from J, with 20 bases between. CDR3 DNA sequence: TGCGCCAGCAGCCAAGACCCCCGAGGTGCGGGGCAGGATGAAAAACTGTTTTTT. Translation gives CASSQDPRGAGQDEKLFF.